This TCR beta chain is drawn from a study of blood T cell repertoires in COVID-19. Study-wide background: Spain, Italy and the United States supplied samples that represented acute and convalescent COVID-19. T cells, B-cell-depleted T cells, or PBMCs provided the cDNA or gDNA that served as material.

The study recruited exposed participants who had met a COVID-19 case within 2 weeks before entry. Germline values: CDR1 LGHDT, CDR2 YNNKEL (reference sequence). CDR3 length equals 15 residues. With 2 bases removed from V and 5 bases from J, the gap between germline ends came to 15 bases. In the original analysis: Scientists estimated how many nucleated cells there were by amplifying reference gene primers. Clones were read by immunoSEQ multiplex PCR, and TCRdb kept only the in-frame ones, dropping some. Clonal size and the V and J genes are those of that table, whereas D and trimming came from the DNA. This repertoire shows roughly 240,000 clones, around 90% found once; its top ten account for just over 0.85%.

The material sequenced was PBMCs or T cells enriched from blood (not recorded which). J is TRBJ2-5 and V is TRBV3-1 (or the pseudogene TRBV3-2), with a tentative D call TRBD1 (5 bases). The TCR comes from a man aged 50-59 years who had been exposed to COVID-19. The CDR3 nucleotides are TGTGCCAGCAGCCAACGTGGGGCCCTACTCGAGACCCAGTACTTC. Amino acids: CASSQRGALLETQYF.